Described below is a single T cell receptor beta chain sequence and its context. Its antigen remains unidentified. V was clipped by 6 bases and J by 5 bases; unmatched bases: 12. There are 15 residues in the CDR3. Germline V gene lookup returns CDR1 SGHKS and CDR2 YYEKEE (reference sequence). The data originate from a study of T-cell memory formation after mild COVID-19. Findings and caveats of the study: Clones contracting over day 15 to 85 were CD4/CD8 balanced, with later expanders leaning CD4+. Pre-infection memory carried some responding clones, suggesting that cross-reactive memory joined.

UMIs and sample barcodes were carried by the TCR alpha and TCR beta cDNA libraries that 5'RACE produced using constant-segment primers. TCRdb reprocessed the 5' RACE reads with MiXCR, giving one entry per CDR3 protein. The table has 400,000 or so distinct CDR3 sequences, 20% seen once. The chain recombines TRBV5-5 with TRBJ2-5, with 8 bases identical to TRBD2. The sequencing input was PBMCs or a T cell subset sorted from them (not recorded which). The sequence derives from an adult woman who had mild COVID-19 (a few samples of this study predate the infection). Cell type and time point are not known. In nucleotides, the CDR3 is TGTGCCAGCACCGGAGAGGCGGGGGGAACGGAGACCCAGTACTTC. Amino acids: CASTGEAGGTETQYF.